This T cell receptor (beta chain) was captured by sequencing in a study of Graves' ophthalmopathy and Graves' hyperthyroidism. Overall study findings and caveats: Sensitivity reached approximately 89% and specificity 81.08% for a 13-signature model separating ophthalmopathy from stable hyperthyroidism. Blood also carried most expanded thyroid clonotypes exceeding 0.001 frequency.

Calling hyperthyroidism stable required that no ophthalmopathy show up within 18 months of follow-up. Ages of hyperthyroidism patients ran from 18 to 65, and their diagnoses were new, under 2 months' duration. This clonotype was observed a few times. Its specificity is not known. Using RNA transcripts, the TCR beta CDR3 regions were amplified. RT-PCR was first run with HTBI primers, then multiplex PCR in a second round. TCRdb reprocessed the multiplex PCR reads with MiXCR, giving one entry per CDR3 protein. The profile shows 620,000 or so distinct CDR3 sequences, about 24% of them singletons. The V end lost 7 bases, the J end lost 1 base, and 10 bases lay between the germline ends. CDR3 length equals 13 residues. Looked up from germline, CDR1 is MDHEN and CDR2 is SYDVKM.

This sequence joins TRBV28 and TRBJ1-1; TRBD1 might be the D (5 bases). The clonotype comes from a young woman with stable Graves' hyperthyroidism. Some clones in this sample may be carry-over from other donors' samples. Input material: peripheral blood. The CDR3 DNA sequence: TGTGCCAGCACCGGGGCCGCGAACACTGAAGCTTTCTTT. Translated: CASTGAANTEAFF.